One sample yielded the 23 T cell receptor beta chains listed below, sequenced in a study of beta chain features in type 1 diabetes (dated by TCRdb to between 2018 and 2020). Library generation was performed with the immunoSEQ multiplex PCR assay. All of the isolated RNA was reverse transcribed with the High Capacity cDNA Reverse Transcription Kit, so expressed TCRB transcripts were sequenced. In TCRdb, the immuneACCESS table is reduced to in-frame sequences with V and J assigned. These tables do not hold every clone; where another copy was compared, an unresolved V gene accounts for under half, and the others remain unexplained. In all, the sample holds around 99,000 clones, and 30% to 50% of those were seen once. Over 0.065% of the sample goes to the ten largest clones. Sequenced sample: stem cell memory CD4+ T cells from blood. The cell subset or site tag for this specimen amounts to: stem cell-like memory CD4+ T cells. Receptors were obtained from a woman between 18 and 29 years old in good health.

This clone was recorded a few times. The V call is TRBV18, the J call TRBJ2-7; D possibly corresponds to TRBD2 (6 bases). Trimming cost V 4 bases and J 4 bases, with 8 bases left between them. This CDR3 comprises 12 residues. The germline V gene has CDR1 KGHSH and CDR2 LQKENI. Here the CDR3 DNA reads TGTGCCAGCTCACTTGGGAGGTACGAGCAGTACTTC. Protein sequence: CASSLGRYEQYF. Looking up the rest from reference TRBV18 and TRBJ2-7 gives the full variable domain: NAGVMQNPRHLVRRRGQEARLRCSPMKGHSHVYWYRQLPEEGLKFMVYLQKENIIDESGMPKERFSAEFPKEGPSILRIQQVVRGDSAAYFCASSLGRYEQYFGPGTRLTVT.

The V gene is TRBV5-6, the J gene TRBJ1-2, with unresolved D. Trimming left V 0 bases short and J 3 bases short, with 12 bases between. Per the germline V gene, CDR1 is SGHDT and CDR2 is YYEEEE. CDR3 length: 15 amino acids. The chain's CDR3 is CASSLVFRVDYGYTF. The DNA for the CDR3 is TGTGCCAGCAGCTTGGTATTCCGCGTAGACTATGGCTACACCTTC.

In this sample, this clone turned up a few times. For the CDR3, the DNA is TGTGCCAGCTCTAGGGACAGGGGATACAATGAGCAGTTCTTC. It yields the protein CASSRDRGYNEQFF. The gene calls are TRBV18 and TRBJ2-1, with 10 bases aligning to TRBD1. This CDR3 is 14 amino acids long. Per germline, CDR1 KGHSH and CDR2 LQKENI. V lost 6 bases to trimming and J lost 4 bases; unmatched junction nucleotides: 3.

This chain joins TRBV30 and TRBJ1-1, with D uncertain. Germline CDR1 reads GTSNPN; CDR2 reads SVGIG (reference sequence). With 2 bases removed from V and 5 bases from J, the gap between germline ends came to 12 bases. This CDR3 spans 13 amino acids. The CDR3 reads CAWSKTERTEAFF. DNA for the CDR3: TGTGCCTGGAGTAAAACGGAGAGGACTGAAGCTTTCTTT.

Note on this clone: Other DNA sequences in the same sample also yield this CDR3. J is TRBJ2-7 and V is TRBV6-5; possible D gene TRBD2, 5 bases. V was shortened by 0 bases and J by 3 bases, with 12 bases between the two germline ends. CDR3 length: 15 amino acids. The germline V gene has CDR1 MNHEY and CDR2 SVGAGI. This CDR3 reads CASSYSWTGDYEQYF. CDR3 coding DNA: TGTGCCAGCAGTTACTCCTGGACTGGCGACTACGAGCAGTACTTC.

This clone was observed a handful of times. The genes are TRBV27 and TRBJ2-7, with D possibly being TRBD1 (5 bases). This CDR3 has 14 amino acids. Trimming took off 5 bases at V and 4 bases at J, with 15 bases between the two ends. Germline CDR1 is MNHEY and CDR2 is SMNVEV (reference sequence). The CDR3 DNA reads as TGTGCCAGCAGTCGGACATTATTAGGTTACGAGCAGTACTTC. This codes for CASSRTLLGYEQYF.

As to this clone: The identical CDR3 is also encoded by other nucleotide sequences in the sample. V is TRBV5-1 and J is TRBJ2-3; 8 bases agree with TRBD2. V shed 0 bases and J 0 bases; nucleotides not matched to a gene: 3. Germline V gene data show CDR1 as SGHRS and CDR2 as YFSETQ. The CDR3 consists of 16 residues. CDR3: CASSLGASGSTDTQYF. As DNA, the CDR3 is TGCGCCAGCAGCTTGGGGGCTAGCGGGAGCACAGATACGCAGTATTTT.

The chain employs TRBV5-4 and TRBJ1-1; TRBD1 agrees at 7 bases. V was clipped by 0 bases and J by 1 base; unmatched bases: 0. Germline V lookup: CDR1 SGHNT, CDR2 YYREEE (reference sequence). CDR3 length: 14 amino acids. CDR3 amino acids: CASSLGDRNTEAFF. For the CDR3, the DNA is TGTGCCAGCAGCTTGGGGGACAGGAACACTGAAGCTTTCTTT.

This clone has only a few counts. The V call is TRBV27, the J call TRBJ2-7, with 9 bases aligning to TRBD1. The germline CDR1 and CDR2 sequences are MNHEY and SMNVEV (reference sequence). CDR3 length equals 16 residues. Unmatched junction bases numbered 9, after V lost 5 bases and J lost 1 base. As DNA, the CDR3 is TGTGCCAGCAGTCGATCGCCCGGGACAGGGTCCTACGAGCAGTACTTC. This encodes CASSRSPGTGSYEQYF.

This clone has only a few counts. This chain links TRBV7-2 with TRBJ2-5; 10 bases match TRBD2. This CDR3 contains 16 residues. V trimming: 4 bases; J trimming: 0 bases; junction bases outside the gene matches: 5. Germline lookup yields CDR1 SGHTA and CDR2 FQGNSA. CDR3 residues: CASSSSTSGYQETQYF. CDR3 in DNA: TGTGCCAGCAGCTCATCGACTAGCGGGTACCAAGAGACCCAGTACTTC.

J is TRBJ2-7 and V is TRBV4-3; 7 positions agree with TRBD1. CDR1 LGHNA and CDR2 YSLEER come from the germline V gene. This CDR3 has 14 amino acids. The J segment lost 0 bases and the V segment lost 4 bases, leaving 3 bases of the junction unmatched. The CDR3 DNA reads TGCGCCAGCAGCCTCGGGACAGTCTCCTACGAGCAGTACTTC. It specifies CASSLGTVSYEQYF.

The V and J genes are TRBV7-9 and TRBJ2-7, with 7 bases lining up with TRBD1. This CDR3 has 15 amino acids. Germline CDR1 SEHNR, CDR2 FQNEAQ (reference sequence). The V gene end was trimmed by 5 bases and the J gene end by 3 bases; junction bases not matched to a gene: 10. DNA for the CDR3: TGTGCCAGCAGCGCAGTACCGGGACAGCACTACGAGCAGTACTTC. As protein: CASSAVPGQHYEQYF. The full variable domain, with the rest looked up from reference TRBV7-9 and TRBJ2-7, is DTGVSQNPRHKITKRGQNVTFRCDPISEHNRLYWYRQTLGQGPEFLTYFQNEAQLEKSRLLSDRFSAERPKGSFSTLEIQRTEQGDSAMYLCASSAVPGQHYEQYFGPGTRLTVT.

V is TRBV19 and J is TRBJ1-1; 7 positions agree with TRBD1. Per germline, CDR1 LNHDA and CDR2 SQIVND (reference sequence). The CDR3 consists of 16 residues. With 5 bases clipped from V and 5 bases from J, the junction kept 14 bases outside the gene matches. This CDR3 is CASSPLGTVSYTEAFF. The CDR3 region has the DNA TGTGCCAGTAGTCCGTTGGGGACAGTAAGTTATACTGAAGCTTTCTTT. Filled out from reference TRBV19 and TRBJ1-1, the complete variable domain reads DGGITQSPKYLFRKEGQNVTLSCEQNLNHDAMYWYRQDPGQGLRLIYYSQIVNDFQKGDIAEGYSVSREKKESFPLTVTSAQKNPTAFYLCASSPLGTVSYTEAFFGQGTRLTVV.

This chain links TRBV5-1 with TRBJ1-2; D might be TRBD1 (5 bases). The ends were cut back, 5 bases at V and 8 bases at J, with 22 bases in the middle. CDR1 is SGHRS and CDR2 is YFSETQ in the germline V gene. This CDR3 spans 15 amino acids. The CDR3 DNA is TGCGCCAGCAGAAATCTTGGGGTTGGGGCTGAGGGCTACACCTTC. This sequence encodes CASRNLGVGAEGYTF. The full variable domain, with the rest looked up from reference TRBV5-1 and TRBJ1-2, is KAGVTQTPRYLIKTRGQQVTLSCSPISGHRSVSWYQQTPGQGLQFLFEYFSETQRNKGNFPGRFSGRQFSNSRSEMNVSTLELGDSALYLCASRNLGVGAEGYTFGSGTRLTVV.

The CDR3 coding sequence is TGTGCCTGGAGTCAAAAGGGAGCTAGCCTCGACGAGCAGTACTTC. As protein: CAWSQKGASLDEQYF. The chain joins TRBV30 to TRBJ2-7; D perhaps matches TRBD2 (5 bases). This CDR3 spans 15 amino acids. V lost 2 bases, J lost 5 bases, and 19 bases lay in between. CDR1 GTSNPN and CDR2 SVGIG come from the germline V gene (reference sequence).

The chain employs TRBV19 and TRBJ2-6, with D tentatively TRBD1 (6 bases). CDR3 length: 14 residues. Germline CDR1 and CDR2: LNHDA and SQIVND (reference sequence). V lost 6 bases and J lost 2, with 8 bases in between. The CDR3 reads CASSQGPGANVLTF. The CDR3 nucleotides read TGTGCCAGTAGCCAGGGGCCTGGGGCCAACGTCCTGACTTTC.

This rearrangement joins TRBV6-5 to TRBJ2-1; 13 bases are shared with TRBD2. The CDR3 extends over 15 amino acids. Germline trimming cut 5 bases from V and 6 bases from J; bases unmatched to any gene: 4. Germline lookup yields CDR1 MNHEY and CDR2 SVGAGI. The chain's CDR3 is CASSGLAGALNEQFF. CDR3 nucleotides: TGTGCCAGCAGTGGACTAGCGGGAGCCCTCAATGAGCAGTTCTTC.

The chain has TRBV30 and TRBJ1-2, with D perhaps matching TRBD1 (6 bases). CDR3 length: 13 residues. CDR1 GTSNPN and CDR2 SVGIG come from the germline V gene (reference sequence). Trimming removed 2 bases from V and 8 bases from J, with 15 bases in between. CDR3: CAWSWGGRGGYTF. The CDR3 DNA reads TGTGCCTGGAGTTGGGGGGGGCGCGGGGGCTACACCTTC.

This clone was counted only a few times. The chain recombines TRBV7-9 with TRBJ2-2, with D tentatively TRBD2 (5 bases). The germline gives CDR1 SEHNR, CDR2 FQNEAQ (reference sequence). V lost 2 bases and J lost 8, with 12 bases in between. This CDR3 is 14 amino acids long. In nucleotides, the CDR3 is TGTGCCAGCAGCTTAAGACTGGGGAGTGGGGAGCTGTTTTTT. Its translation is CASSLRLGSGELFF.

V is TRBV28 and J is TRBJ2-7; 7 bases fit TRBD2. The CDR3 sequence is 16 residues long. Germline V gene sequence: CDR1 MDHEN, CDR2 SYDVKM. The trim removed 2 bases at V and 0 bases at J, leaving 7 bases unmatched. In DNA, the CDR3 is TGTGCCAGCAGTTTAATGGGCGCTAGCGGCTCCTACGAGCAGTACTTC. Translated: CASSLMGASGSYEQYF.

This clone was recorded a few times. V and J are TRBV7-2 and TRBJ1-2; 9 nucleotides agree with TRBD1. V lost 1 base and J lost 5; bases outside the gene matches: 8. The CDR3 extends over 16 amino acids. Germline lookup yields CDR1 SGHTA and CDR2 FQGNSA. The CDR3 nucleotides are TGTGCCAGCAGCTTAGGTGGGACAGGGCGTGGATATGGCTACACCTTC. The encoded protein is CASSLGGTGRGYGYTF.

The V gene is TRBV5-1, the J gene TRBJ2-7; no reliable D call. There are 14 residues in the CDR3. Germline values: CDR1 SGHRS, CDR2 YFSETQ. V was trimmed by 0 bases and J by 3 bases, leaving 10 bases between them. Here the CDR3 DNA reads TGCGCCAGCAGCTTGGGTGCCGGTGGCTACGAGCAGTACTTC. This gives the protein CASSLGAGGYEQYF.

This chain links TRBV19 with TRBJ2-5, with a weak D call TRBD1 (6 bases). V shed 6 bases and J shed 5 bases, with 13 bases lying between them. Germline V gene sequence: CDR1 LNHDA, CDR2 SQIVND (reference sequence). This CDR3 is built from 13 residues. Here the CDR3 DNA reads TGTGCCAGTAGCCGACAGGTCCGGGAGACCCAGTACTTC. This encodes CASSRQVRETQYF.